These 9 T cell receptor beta chains came from one sample sequenced in a study of T-cell memory formation after mild COVID-19. TCRdb passed the 5' RACE reads through MiXCR, listing each CDR3 protein once. The sample consists of about 410,000 distinct CDR3 sequences, approximately 19% of them appearing once. Sequenced material: PBMCs or a T cell subset sorted from them (not recorded which). The receptors derive from a man between 18 and 29 years old who had mild COVID-19 (a few samples of this study predate the infection). Cell type and time point are not known.

This clonotype was seen more than once but under ten times. V gene TRBV19 combines with J gene TRBJ2-3; D may be TRBD2 (6 bases). Germline CDR1 LNHDA, CDR2 SQIVND (reference sequence). The CDR3 is 14 residues long. V lost 10 bases and J 0 bases, leaving 14 bases between the germline ends. CDR3 amino acids: CATRSGDSTDTQYF. The CDR3 DNA sequence: TGTGCCACTCGGTCGGGGGACAGCACAGATACGCAGTATTTT.

This rearrangement joins TRBV6-5 to TRBJ1-1; D might be TRBD1 (5 bases). Germline-derived CDR1 and CDR2 are MNHEY and SVGAGI. The CDR3 runs 12 residues. V was shortened by 6 bases and J by 3 bases, with 8 bases between the two germline ends. CDR3 region: CASRDSYTEAFF. The CDR3, as DNA: TGTGCCAGCAGAGACAGCTACACTGAAGCTTTCTTT.

In this sample, this clonotype turned up a few times. The chain joins TRBV5-4 to TRBJ2-1; TRBD2 matches 7 bases. The germline CDR1 and CDR2 sequences are SGHNT and YYREEE (reference sequence). V lost 4 bases to trimming and J lost 2 bases; unmatched junction nucleotides: 15. The CDR3 is 18 amino acids. CDR3 sequence (DNA): TGTGCCAGCAGCCGAGTGATACCGGGACTACCTACCTACAATGAGCAGTTCTTC. It translates to CASSRVIPGLPTYNEQFF. Using reference TRBV5-4 and TRBJ2-1 for the parts outside the CDR3, the full variable domain is ETGVTQSPTHLIKTRGQQVTLRCSSQSGHNTVSWYQQALGQGPQFIFQYYREEENGRGNFPPRFSGLQFPNYSSELNVNALELDDSALYLCASSRVIPGLPTYNEQFFGPGTRLTVL.

The sample holds a few counts of this clonotype. DNA for the CDR3: TGTGCTAGTGGTTTGTTCGGATACTACGAGCAGTACTTC. Translated: CASGLFGYYEQYF. This chain uses TRBV12-5 with TRBJ2-7; no clear D. This CDR3 spans 13 amino acids. V lost 2 bases and J 3 bases, leaving 8 bases between the germline ends. Germline V gene sequence: CDR1 LGHNT, CDR2 FRNRAP.

The gene calls are TRBV3-1 and TRBJ2-3, with 11 positions matching TRBD2. In germline, CDR1 is LGHDT, CDR2 YNNKEL (reference sequence). V trimming: 3 bases; J trimming: 6 bases; junction bases outside the gene matches: 5. This CDR3 has 15 amino acids. CDR3 in amino acids: CASSHSGGASDTQYF. Here the CDR3 DNA reads TGTGCCAGCAGCCATAGCGGGGGGGCTAGCGATACGCAGTATTTT.

This clonotype was detected many times. V and J are TRBV5-5 and TRBJ2-1, with 7 bases matching TRBD1. V was pared by 2 bases and J by 13 bases, with 9 bases of the junction left unmatched. The CDR3 extends over 13 amino acids. CDR1 is SGHKS, CDR2 YYEKEE, per germline (reference sequence). For the CDR3, the DNA is TGTGCCAGCAGCTTTCAGGGGGTAACGGTTCAGTTCTTC. Amino acids: CASSFQGVTVQFF.

The chain carries TRBV7-3 and TRBJ2-7; 7 bases agree with TRBD1. V lost 6 bases, J lost 4 bases, and 12 bases stayed unmatched. Per the germline V gene, CDR1 is SGHTA and CDR2 is FQGTGA. CDR3 length: 15 residues. The CDR3 loop is CASSLGGGPVYEQYV. The CDR3 region has the DNA TGTGCCAGCAGTTTAGGGGGCGGACCCGTTTACGAGCAGTACGTC.

This chain joins TRBV7-2 and TRBJ1-1; D might be TRBD1 (6 bases). Per the germline V gene, CDR1 is SGHTA and CDR2 is FQGNSA. V was trimmed by 5 bases and J by 0 bases, leaving 16 bases between them. The length of the CDR3 is 16 residues. The CDR3 bases are TGTGCCAGCAGCGAAGAACAGGGCCCGTTGAACACTGAAGCTTTCTTT. Translating gives CASSEEQGPLNTEAFF.

A single count supports this clonotype. The chain carries TRBV7-2 and TRBJ1-5, with D uncertain. The CDR3 loop spans 15 amino acids. Germline-derived CDR1 and CDR2 are SGHTA and FQGNSA. V was pared by 3 bases and J by 4 bases, with 13 bases between. For the CDR3, the DNA is TGTGCCAGCAGCTTGGGCGGTAGGGCTAATCAGCCCCAGCATTTT. Translated, it gives CASSLGGRANQPQHF.